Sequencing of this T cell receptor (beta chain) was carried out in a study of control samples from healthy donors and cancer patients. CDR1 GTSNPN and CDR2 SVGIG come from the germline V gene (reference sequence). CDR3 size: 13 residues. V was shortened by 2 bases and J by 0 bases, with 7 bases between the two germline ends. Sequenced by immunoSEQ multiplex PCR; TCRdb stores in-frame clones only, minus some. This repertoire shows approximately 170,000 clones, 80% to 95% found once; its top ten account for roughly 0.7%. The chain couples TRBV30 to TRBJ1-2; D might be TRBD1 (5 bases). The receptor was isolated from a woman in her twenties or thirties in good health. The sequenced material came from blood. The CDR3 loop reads CAWSPGANYGYTF. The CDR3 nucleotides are TGTGCCTGGAGTCCGGGGGCTAACTATGGCTACACCTTC. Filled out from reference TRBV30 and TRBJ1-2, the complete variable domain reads SQTIHQWPATLVQPVGSPLSLECTVEGTSNPNLYWYRQAAGRGLQLLFYSVGIGQISSEVPQNLSASRPQDRQFILSSKKLLLSDSGFYLCAWSPGANYGYTFGSGTRLTVV.